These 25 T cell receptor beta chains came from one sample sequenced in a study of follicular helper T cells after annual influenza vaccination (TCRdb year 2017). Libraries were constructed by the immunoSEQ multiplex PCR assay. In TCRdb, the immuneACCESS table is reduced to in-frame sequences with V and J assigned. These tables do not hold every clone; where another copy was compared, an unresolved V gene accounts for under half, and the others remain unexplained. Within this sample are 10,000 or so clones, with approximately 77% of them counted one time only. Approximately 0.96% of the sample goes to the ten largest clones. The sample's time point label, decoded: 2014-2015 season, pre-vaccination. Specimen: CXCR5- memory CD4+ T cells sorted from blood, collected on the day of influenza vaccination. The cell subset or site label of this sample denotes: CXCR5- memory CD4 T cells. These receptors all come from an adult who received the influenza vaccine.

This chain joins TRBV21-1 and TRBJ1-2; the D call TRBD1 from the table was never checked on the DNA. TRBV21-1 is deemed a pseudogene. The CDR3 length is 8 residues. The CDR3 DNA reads TGTGCCCCAGAAGGCTACACCTTC. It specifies CAPEGYTF.

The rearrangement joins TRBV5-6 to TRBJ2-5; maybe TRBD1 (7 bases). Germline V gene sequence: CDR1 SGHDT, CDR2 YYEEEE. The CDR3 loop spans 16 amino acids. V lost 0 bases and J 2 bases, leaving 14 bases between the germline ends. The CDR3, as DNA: TGTGCCAGCAGCTTGGTGGGCGGGACAGCACAAGAGACCCAGTACTTC. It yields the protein CASSLVGGTAQETQYF. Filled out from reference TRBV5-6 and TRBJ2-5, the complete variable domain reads DAGVTQSPTHLIKTRGQQVTLRCSPKSGHDTVSWYQQALGQGPQFIFQYYEEEERQRGNFPDRFSGHQFPNYSSELNVNALLLGDSALYLCASSLVGGTAQETQYFGPGTRLLVL.

The CDR3 sequence is CASSVESYEQYF. The CDR3 bases are TGTGCCAGCAGCGTAGAGTCCTACGAGCAGTACTTC. The V and J genes are TRBV9 and TRBJ2-7; no definite D call. The CDR3 consists of 12 residues. The V gene lost 0 bases and the J gene lost 1 base, with 2 bases spanning the gap. Germline V lookup: CDR1 SGDLS, CDR2 YYNGEE.

CDR3 in DNA: TGTGCCAGCAGCTTAGCGCTGCGGGGGTGGACTGAAGCTTTCTTT. This sequence encodes CASSLALRGWTEAFF. The chain has TRBV7-2 and TRBJ1-1, with TRBD1 as a possible D gene (5 bases). The CDR3 sequence is 15 residues long. Per germline, CDR1 SGHTA and CDR2 FQGNSA. V was cut by 0 bases and J by 5 bases, with 13 bases left in between.

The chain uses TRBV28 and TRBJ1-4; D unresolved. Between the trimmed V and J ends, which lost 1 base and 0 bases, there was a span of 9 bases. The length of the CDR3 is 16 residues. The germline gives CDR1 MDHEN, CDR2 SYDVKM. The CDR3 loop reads CASSLFPQATNEKLFF. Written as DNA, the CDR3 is TGTGCCAGCAGTTTATTCCCCCAGGCAACTAATGAAAAACTGTTTTTT.

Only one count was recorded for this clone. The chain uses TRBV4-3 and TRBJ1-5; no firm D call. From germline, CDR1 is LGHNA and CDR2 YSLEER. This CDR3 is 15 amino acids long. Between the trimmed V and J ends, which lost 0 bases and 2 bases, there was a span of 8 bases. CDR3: CASSQEWDGNQPQHF. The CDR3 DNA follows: TGCGCCAGCAGCCAAGAATGGGATGGCAATCAGCCCCAGCATTTT.

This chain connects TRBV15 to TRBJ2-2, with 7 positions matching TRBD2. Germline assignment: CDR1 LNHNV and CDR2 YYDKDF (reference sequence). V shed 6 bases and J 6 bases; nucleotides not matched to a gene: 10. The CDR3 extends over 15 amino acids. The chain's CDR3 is CATRTLGGRAGELFF. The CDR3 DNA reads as TGTGCCACCAGGACCTTGGGAGGGAGGGCCGGGGAGCTGTTTTTT.

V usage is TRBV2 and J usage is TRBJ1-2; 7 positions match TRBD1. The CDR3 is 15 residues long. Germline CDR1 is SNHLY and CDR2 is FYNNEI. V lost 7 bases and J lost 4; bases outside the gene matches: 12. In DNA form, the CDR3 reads TGTGCCAGCACCAAAAGGGGACAGAGAGTCTATGGCTACACCTTC. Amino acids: CASTKRGQRVYGYTF.

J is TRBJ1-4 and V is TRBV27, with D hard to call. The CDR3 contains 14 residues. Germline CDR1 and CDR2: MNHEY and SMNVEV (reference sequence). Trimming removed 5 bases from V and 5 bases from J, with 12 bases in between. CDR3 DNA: TGTGCCAGCAGTCTCCGCTTCAAAAATGAAAAACTGTTTTTT. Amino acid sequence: CASSLRFKNEKLFF. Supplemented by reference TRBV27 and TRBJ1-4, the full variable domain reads EAQVTQNPRYLITVTGKKLTVTCSQNMNHEYMSWYRQDPGLGLRQIYYSMNVEVTDKGDVPEGYKVSRKEKRNFPLILESPSPNQTSLYFCASSLRFKNEKLFFGSGTQLSVL.

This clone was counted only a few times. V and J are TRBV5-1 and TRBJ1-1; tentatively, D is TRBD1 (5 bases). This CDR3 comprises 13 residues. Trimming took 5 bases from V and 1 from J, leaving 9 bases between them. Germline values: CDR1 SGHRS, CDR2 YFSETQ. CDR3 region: CASREGENTEAFF. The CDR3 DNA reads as TGCGCCAGCAGGGAAGGGGAGAACACTGAAGCTTTCTTT.

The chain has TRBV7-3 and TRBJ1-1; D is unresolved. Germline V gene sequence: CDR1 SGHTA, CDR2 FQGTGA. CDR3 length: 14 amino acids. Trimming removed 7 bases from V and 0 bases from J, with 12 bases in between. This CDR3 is CASIPLQVNTEAFF. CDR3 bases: TGTGCCAGCATCCCCCTACAAGTGAACACTGAAGCTTTCTTT.

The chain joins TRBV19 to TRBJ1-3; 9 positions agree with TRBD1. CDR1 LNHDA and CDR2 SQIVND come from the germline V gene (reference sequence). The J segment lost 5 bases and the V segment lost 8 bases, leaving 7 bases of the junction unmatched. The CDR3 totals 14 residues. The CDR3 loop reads CASQDRGYRNTIYF. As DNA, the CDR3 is TGTGCCAGTCAGGACAGGGGATATAGAAACACCATATATTTT. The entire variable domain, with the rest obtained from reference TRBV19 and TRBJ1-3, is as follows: DGGITQSPKYLFRKEGQNVTLSCEQNLNHDAMYWYRQDPGQGLRLIYYSQIVNDFQKGDIAEGYSVSREKKESFPLTVTSAQKNPTAFYLCASQDRGYRNTIYFGEGSWLTVV.

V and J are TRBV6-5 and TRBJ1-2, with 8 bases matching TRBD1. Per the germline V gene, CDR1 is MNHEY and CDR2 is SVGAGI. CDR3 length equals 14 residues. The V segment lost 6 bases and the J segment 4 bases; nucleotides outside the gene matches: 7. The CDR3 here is CASREAGTGYGYTF. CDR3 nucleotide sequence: TGTGCCAGCAGAGAAGCCGGGACAGGCTATGGCTACACCTTC.

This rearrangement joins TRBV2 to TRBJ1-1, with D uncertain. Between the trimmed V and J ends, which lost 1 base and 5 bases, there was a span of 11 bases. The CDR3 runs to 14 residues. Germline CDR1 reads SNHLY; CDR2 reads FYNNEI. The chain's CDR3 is CASSEGAGVTEAFF. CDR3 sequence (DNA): TGTGCCAGCAGTGAAGGGGCGGGCGTGACTGAAGCTTTCTTT.

Here the CDR3 DNA reads TGTGCCAGCAGCTACGTAGACAGGGTACGCCCTGACGAGCAGTACTTC. It codes for CASSYVDRVRPDEQYF. The rearrangement uses TRBV11-3 and TRBJ2-7; 7 positions match TRBD1. Trimming at V came to 4 bases and at J to 5 bases, leaving 14 bases not matched to a gene. This CDR3 comprises 16 residues. Germline V gives CDR1 SGHNT, CDR2 YENEEA. Filled out from reference TRBV11-3 and TRBJ2-7, the complete variable domain reads EAGVVQSPRYKIIEKKQPVAFWCNPISGHNTLYWYLQNLGQGPELLIRYENEEAVDDSQLPKDRFSAERLKGVDSTLKIQPAELGDSAVYLCASSYVDRVRPDEQYFGPGTRLTVT.

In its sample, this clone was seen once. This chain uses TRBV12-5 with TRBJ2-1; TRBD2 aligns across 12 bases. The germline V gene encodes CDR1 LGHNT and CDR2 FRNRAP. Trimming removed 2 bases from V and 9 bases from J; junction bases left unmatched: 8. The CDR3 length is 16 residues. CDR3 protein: CASGLLTSGGASEQFF. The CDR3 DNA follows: TGTGCTAGTGGTTTGCTGACTAGCGGGGGTGCTAGTGAGCAGTTCTTC.

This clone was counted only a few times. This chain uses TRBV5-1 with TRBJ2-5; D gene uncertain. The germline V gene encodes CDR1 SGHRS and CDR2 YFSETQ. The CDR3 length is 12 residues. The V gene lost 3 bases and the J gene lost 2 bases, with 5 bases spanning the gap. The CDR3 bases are TGCGCCAGCAGCTCCGCGCAAGAGACCCAGTACTTC. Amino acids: CASSSAQETQYF.

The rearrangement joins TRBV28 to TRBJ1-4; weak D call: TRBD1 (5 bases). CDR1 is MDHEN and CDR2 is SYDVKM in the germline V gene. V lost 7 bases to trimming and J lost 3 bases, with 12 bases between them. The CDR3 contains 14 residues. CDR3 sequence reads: CASTVGGANEKLFF. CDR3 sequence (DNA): TGTGCCAGCACCGTAGGAGGGGCTAATGAAAAACTGTTTTTT.

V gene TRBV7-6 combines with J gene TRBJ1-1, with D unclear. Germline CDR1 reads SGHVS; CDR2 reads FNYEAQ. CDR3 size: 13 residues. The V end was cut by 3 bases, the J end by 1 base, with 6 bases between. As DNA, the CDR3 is TGTGCCAGCAGCTTTACAGAGAACACTGAAGCTTTCTTT. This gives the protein CASSFTENTEAFF.

The CDR3 nucleotides are TGTGCCAGCAGTGAAACGCGGGGCAGGTTGGGGGCTGGAAACACCATATATTTT. Its translation is CASSETRGRLGAGNTIYF. The chain couples TRBV2 to TRBJ1-3; D is possibly TRBD1 (5 bases). Germline values: CDR1 SNHLY, CDR2 FYNNEI. The length of the CDR3 is 18 residues. Trimming took off 2 bases at V and 2 bases at J, with 19 bases between the two ends.

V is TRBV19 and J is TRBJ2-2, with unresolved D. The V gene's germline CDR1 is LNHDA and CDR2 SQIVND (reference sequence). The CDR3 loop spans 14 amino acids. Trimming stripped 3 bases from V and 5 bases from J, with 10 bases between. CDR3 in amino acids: CASSMFRKTGELFF. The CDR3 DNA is TGTGCCAGTAGTATGTTCAGGAAGACCGGGGAGCTGTTTTTT.

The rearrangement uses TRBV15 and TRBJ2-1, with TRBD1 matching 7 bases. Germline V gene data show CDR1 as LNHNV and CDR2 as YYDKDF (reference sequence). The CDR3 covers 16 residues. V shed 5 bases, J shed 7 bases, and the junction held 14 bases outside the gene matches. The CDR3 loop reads CATSGADGTVSNEQFF. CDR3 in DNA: TGTGCCACCAGCGGGGCCGATGGGACAGTGTCGAATGAGCAGTTCTTC.

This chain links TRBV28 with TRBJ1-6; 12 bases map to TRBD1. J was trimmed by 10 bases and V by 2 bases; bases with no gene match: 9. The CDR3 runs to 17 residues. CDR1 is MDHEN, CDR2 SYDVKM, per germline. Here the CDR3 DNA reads TGTGCCAGCAGTTTAGCTCCGGGACAGGGGGCGAGGTCACCCCTCCACTTT. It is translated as CASSLAPGQGARSPLHF.

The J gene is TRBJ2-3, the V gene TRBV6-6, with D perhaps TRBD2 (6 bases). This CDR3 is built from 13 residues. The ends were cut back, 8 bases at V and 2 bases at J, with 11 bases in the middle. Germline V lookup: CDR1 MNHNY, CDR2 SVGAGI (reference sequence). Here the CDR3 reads CASHSGTTDTQYF. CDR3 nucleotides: TGTGCCAGCCATAGCGGAACCACAGATACGCAGTATTTT.

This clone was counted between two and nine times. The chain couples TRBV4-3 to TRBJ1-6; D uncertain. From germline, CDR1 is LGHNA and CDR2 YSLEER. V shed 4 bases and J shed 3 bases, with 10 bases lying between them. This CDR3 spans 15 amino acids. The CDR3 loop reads CASSLQTSYNSPLHF. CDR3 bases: TGCGCCAGCAGCCTACAGACAAGCTATAATTCACCCCTCCACTTT.